These 14 T cell receptor beta chains were all obtained from the same sample, sequenced in a study of shared clonotypes between healthy human individuals. Here immunoSEQ multiplex PCR was the method, and the copy in TCRdb shows in-frame clones only, minus some. Counted here are 2 million to 2.5 million clones, 85% to 95% occurring once; the ten biggest clones make up 0.1% to 0.15%. Sequencing was performed on naive CD4+ T cells sorted from blood. Subset here: CD45RA+ positively selected. Source of these receptors: a man younger than 35 in good health.

In this sample, this clone turned up once. The sample has other DNA sequences that encode this CDR3 too. V gene TRBV27 combines with J gene TRBJ1-1; the D gene is possibly TRBD1 (6 bases). The CDR3 consists of 14 residues. V lost 5 bases to trimming and J lost 5 bases, with 15 bases between them. Germline CDR1 is MNHEY and CDR2 is SMNVEV (reference sequence). CDR3 sequence (DNA): TGTGCCAGCAGTCTTGACAGGCGGGGGACTGAAGCTTTCTTT. The encoded protein is CASSLDRRGTEAFF.

This chain joins TRBV19 and TRBJ1-1, with 8 bases aligning to TRBD1. The trim removed 6 bases at V and 0 bases at J, leaving 9 bases unmatched. The CDR3 has 16 amino acids. Germline-derived CDR1 and CDR2 are LNHDA and SQIVND (reference sequence). The CDR3 loop reads CASSHSRTGLNTEAFF. The DNA for the CDR3 is TGTGCCAGTAGCCACTCTCGGACAGGGCTGAACACTGAAGCTTTCTTT.

The rearrangement joins TRBV28 to TRBJ2-6; perhaps TRBD2 as D (5 bases). The CDR3 runs to 15 residues. Germline V CDR1 and CDR2: MDHEN, SYDVKM. V lost 7 bases, J lost 3 bases, and 13 bases lay in between. The CDR3 DNA reads TGTGCCAGCACCCCCCGAGGGCGTGGGGCCAACGTCCTGACTTTC. Its protein product is CASTPRGRGANVLTF.

The rearrangement links TRBV5-8 to TRBJ2-7; D may be TRBD2 (5 bases). Trimming took off 1 base at V and 2 bases at J, with 16 bases between the two ends. This CDR3 is 16 amino acids long. Per germline, CDR1 SGHTS and CDR2 YDEGEE. DNA for the CDR3: TGTGCCAGCAGCTTGTTGGCGGGTCGCGCCGCCTACGAGCAGTACTTC. As protein: CASSLLAGRAAYEQYF.

The chain joins TRBV2 to TRBJ2-7; D is unclear. V was trimmed by 6 bases and J by 0 bases, leaving 12 bases between them. Germline V gene sequence: CDR1 SNHLY, CDR2 FYNNEI. This CDR3 comprises 14 residues. In nucleotides, the CDR3 is TGTGCCAGCAGGAGCTCTGTGAGCTCCTACGAGCAGTACTTC. It translates to CASRSSVSSYEQYF.

The chain links TRBV5-5 to TRBJ1-3; 8 positions match TRBD1. This CDR3 region has 17 residues. With 0 bases clipped from V and 0 bases from J, the junction kept 5 bases outside the gene matches. CDR1 SGHKS and CDR2 YYEKEE come from the germline V gene (reference sequence). The CDR3, as DNA: TGTGCCAGCAGCTTGGGGACAGGGACCCTCTCTGGAAACACCATATATTTT. It encodes CASSLGTGTLSGNTIYF.

The chain recombines TRBV2 with TRBJ2-5; perhaps TRBD2 as D (5 bases). CDR3 size: 13 residues. Trimming cost V 4 bases and J 5 bases, with 11 bases left between them. Germline-derived CDR1 and CDR2 are SNHLY and FYNNEI. The CDR3 region is CASSAGILETQYF. The CDR3 DNA reads as TGTGCCAGCAGTGCGGGGATCCTTGAGACCCAGTACTTC.

V usage is TRBV4-1 and J usage is TRBJ2-1, with TRBD2 matching over 15 bases. The CDR3 is 16 amino acids. The trim removed 3 bases at V and 7 bases at J, leaving 4 bases unmatched. In germline, CDR1 is MGHRA, CDR2 YSYEKL. Here the CDR3 reads CASSQGGTSGGNEQFF. CDR3 in DNA: TGCGCCAGCAGCCAGGGCGGGACTAGCGGGGGGAATGAGCAGTTCTTC.

The table lists this clone with many counts. The DNA for the CDR3 is TGCGCCAGCAGCGAGTCTAGCGGGAGTATCTACGAGCAGTACTTC. As protein: CASSESSGSIYEQYF. The V and J genes are TRBV5-1 and TRBJ2-7; 10 nucleotides line up with TRBD2. Trimming removed 4 bases from V and 3 bases from J; junction bases left unmatched: 7. The CDR3 runs to 15 residues. The germline gives CDR1 SGHRS, CDR2 YFSETQ.

The chain links TRBV11-3 to TRBJ2-1, with D possibly being TRBD2 (5 bases). Germline V CDR1 and CDR2: SGHNT, YENEEA. Deletions cut 0 bases from V and 10 bases from J, with 13 bases between. The CDR3 length is 14 residues. The CDR3 DNA sequence: TGTGCCAGCAGCTTAGATCGCGGGTTCGGGGAGCAGTTCTTC. Protein sequence: CASSLDRGFGEQFF.

The V and J genes are TRBV30 and TRBJ2-5; 9 bases fit TRBD1. This CDR3 region has 16 residues. V shed 5 bases and J 2 bases; nucleotides not matched to a gene: 12. Germline CDR1 and CDR2: GTSNPN and SVGIG (reference sequence). CDR3: CAWVNVLDRGQETQYF. DNA for the CDR3: TGTGCCTGGGTGAATGTCTTGGACAGGGGACAAGAGACCCAGTACTTC.

This clone was seen once. The rearrangement links TRBV2 to TRBJ1-1; no clear D. V was pared by 3 bases and J by 4 bases, with 6 bases between. Germline assignment: CDR1 SNHLY and CDR2 FYNNEI. The CDR3 has 12 amino acids. Here the CDR3 DNA reads TGTGCCAGCAGTGACAGGACCACTGAAGCTTTCTTT. Translated: CASSDRTTEAFF. Drawing the rest from reference TRBV2 and TRBJ1-1, the complete variable domain is EPEVTQTPSHQVTQMGQEVILRCVPISNHLYFYWYRQILGQKVEFLVSFYNNEISEKSEIFDDQFSVERPDGSNFTLKIRSTKLEDSAMYFCASSDRTTEAFFGQGTRLTVV.

The V gene is TRBV30, the J gene TRBJ1-6; 8 bases match TRBD1. Germline loops: CDR1 GTSNPN, CDR2 SVGIG (reference sequence). V lost 7 bases and J lost 4; bases outside the gene matches: 9. The CDR3 length is 15 residues. The CDR3 nucleotides are TGTGCCTCAGACAGGGGCCCATCGTATAATTCACCCCTCCACTTT. Translation gives CASDRGPSYNSPLHF.

The rearrangement links TRBV6-6 to TRBJ1-5; D is possibly TRBD1 (5 bases). The CDR3 extends over 16 amino acids. Germline loops: CDR1 MNHNY, CDR2 SVGAGI (reference sequence). V lost 7 bases and J 5 bases, leaving 21 bases between the germline ends. The CDR3 DNA reads as TGTGCCAGCACCTCTACGAGATTTCAGGGAGATCAGCCCCAGCATTTT. This codes for CASTSTRFQGDQPQHF.